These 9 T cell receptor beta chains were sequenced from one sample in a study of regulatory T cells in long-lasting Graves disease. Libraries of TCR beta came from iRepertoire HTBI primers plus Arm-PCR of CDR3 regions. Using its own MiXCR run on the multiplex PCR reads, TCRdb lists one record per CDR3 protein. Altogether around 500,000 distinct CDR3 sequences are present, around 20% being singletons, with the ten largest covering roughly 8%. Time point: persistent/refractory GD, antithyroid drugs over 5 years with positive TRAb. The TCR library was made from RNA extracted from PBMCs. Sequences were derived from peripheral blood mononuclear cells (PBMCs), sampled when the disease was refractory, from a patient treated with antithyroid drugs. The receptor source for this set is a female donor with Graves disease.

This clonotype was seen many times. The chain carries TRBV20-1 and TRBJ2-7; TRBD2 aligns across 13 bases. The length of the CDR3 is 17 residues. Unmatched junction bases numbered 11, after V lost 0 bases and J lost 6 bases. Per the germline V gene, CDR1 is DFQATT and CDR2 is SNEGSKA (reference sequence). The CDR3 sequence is CSARDLRLAGGDVEQYF. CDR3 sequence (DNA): TGCAGTGCTAGAGACCTCCGACTAGCGGGAGGAGACGTCGAGCAGTACTTC.

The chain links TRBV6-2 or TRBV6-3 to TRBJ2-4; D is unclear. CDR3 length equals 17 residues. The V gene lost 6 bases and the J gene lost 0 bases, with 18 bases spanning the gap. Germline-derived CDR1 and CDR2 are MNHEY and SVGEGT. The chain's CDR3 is CASSRPPGPLAKNIQYF. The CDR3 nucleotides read TGTGCCAGCAGCCGTCCCCCTGGTCCACTAGCCAAAAACATTCAGTACTTC.

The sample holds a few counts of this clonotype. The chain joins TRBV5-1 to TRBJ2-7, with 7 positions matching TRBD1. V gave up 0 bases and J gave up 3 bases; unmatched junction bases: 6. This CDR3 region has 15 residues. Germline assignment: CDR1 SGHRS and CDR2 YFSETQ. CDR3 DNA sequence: TGCGCCAGCAGCTTGGAGCCGGGACAGCTCTACGAGCAGTACTTC. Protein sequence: CASSLEPGQLYEQYF.

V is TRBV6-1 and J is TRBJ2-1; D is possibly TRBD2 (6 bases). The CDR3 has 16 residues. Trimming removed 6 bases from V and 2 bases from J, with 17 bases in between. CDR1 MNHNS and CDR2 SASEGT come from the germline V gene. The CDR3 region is CASRLDGRGTYNEQFF. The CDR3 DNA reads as TGTGCCAGCAGACTTGACGGGAGAGGAACCTACAATGAGCAGTTCTTC.

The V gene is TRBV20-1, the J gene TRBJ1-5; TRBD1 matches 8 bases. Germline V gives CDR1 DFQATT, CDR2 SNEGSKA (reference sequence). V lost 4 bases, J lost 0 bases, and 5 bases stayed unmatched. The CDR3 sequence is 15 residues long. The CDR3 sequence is CSAKDRDNSNQPQHF. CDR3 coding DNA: TGCAGTGCTAAGGACAGGGATAATAGCAATCAGCCCCAGCATTTT.

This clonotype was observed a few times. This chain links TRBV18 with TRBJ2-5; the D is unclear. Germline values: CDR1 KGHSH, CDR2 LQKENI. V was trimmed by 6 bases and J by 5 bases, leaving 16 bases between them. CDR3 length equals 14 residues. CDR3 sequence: CASSPALSLETQYF. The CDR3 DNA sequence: TGTGCCAGCTCCCCGGCGTTAAGTCTTGAGACCCAGTACTTC.

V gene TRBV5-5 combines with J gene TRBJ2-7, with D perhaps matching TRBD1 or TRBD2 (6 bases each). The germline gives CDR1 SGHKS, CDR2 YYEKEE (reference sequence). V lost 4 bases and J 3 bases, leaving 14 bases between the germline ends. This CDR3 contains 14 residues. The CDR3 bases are TGTGCCAGCAGCCAGGGGACTGGCCTCTACGAGCAGTACTTC. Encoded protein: CASSQGTGLYEQYF.

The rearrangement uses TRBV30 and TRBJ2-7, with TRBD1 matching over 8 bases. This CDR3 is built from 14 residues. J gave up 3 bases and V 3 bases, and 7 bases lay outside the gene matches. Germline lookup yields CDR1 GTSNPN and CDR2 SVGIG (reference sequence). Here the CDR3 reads CAWRRSGTGYEQYF. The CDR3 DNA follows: TGTGCCTGGAGGCGATCCGGGACAGGCTACGAGCAGTACTTC.

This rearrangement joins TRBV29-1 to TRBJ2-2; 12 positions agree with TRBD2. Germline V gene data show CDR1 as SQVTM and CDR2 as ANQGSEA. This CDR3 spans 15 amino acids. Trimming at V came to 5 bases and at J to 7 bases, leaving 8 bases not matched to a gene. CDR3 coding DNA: TGCAGCGTTCTTCTAGCGGGAGGGAGGTACGGGGAGCTGTTTTTT. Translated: CSVLLAGGRYGELFF.